This TCR beta chain was found in a study of graft-versus-host responses after intestinal transplantation. Across the study: Each of the recipients got a multivisceral, liver-intestinal, or isolated intestinal transplant. Tacrolimus and steroids were given for two to three years to all recipients after anti-thymocyte globulin induction.

Some clones are missing from TCRdb's copy, which holds only in-frame ones; the method was immunoSEQ multiplex PCR. The profile shows tens of thousands of clones, roughly 90% of them singletons. In regard to this clone: The antigen is not known.

Study-wide points: HvG clone declines early post-transplant were associated with peak circulating GvH levels. Some GvH clones appeared in ileal mucosa or blood before recipient bone marrow.

The source is a human donor who was the organ donor for an intestinal transplant. The sequences come from unstimulated CD4+ T cells sorted from spleen or lymph node cells, collected before transplant.

The DNA of the CDR3 is TGTGCCAGCAGCTTAATTGGGTTTCAGGGCGACTACACCTTC. Its protein is CASSLIGFQGDYTF. The chain is built from TRBV7-9 and TRBJ1-2; possibly TRBD1 for D (5 bases). The V and J ends lost 2 bases and 10 bases respectively, with 17 bases between them. The length of the CDR3 is 14 residues. Germline V gene lookup returns CDR1 SEHNR and CDR2 FQNEAQ (reference sequence).